This paragraph reports one T cell receptor beta chain. The target antigen is unknown. This may be a read error: a much more frequent sequence differs by one nucleotide. This entry comes from a study of blood T cells in healthy people across ages. Across the whole study: About one barcoded TCR beta cDNA was captured per two T cells.

For the second PCR, which ran for 7 to 11 cycles, a sample-barcoded 5' primer and a J-beta primer mix were used. Using its own MiXCR run on the 5' RACE reads, TCRdb lists one record per CDR3 protein. Counted here are some 670,000 distinct CDR3 sequences, under 65% occurring once; the ten biggest clones make up less than 15%. Extraction yielded at least 5 micrograms of total RNA per sample. Study-wide findings and caveats: The study lacked donor CMV status, which possibly confounded expanded clonotype changes. Age brought a roughly linear fall in TCR beta diversity measured per million T cells.

Germline values: CDR1 SGDLS, CDR2 YYNGEE. This CDR3 spans 14 amino acids. This receptor was obtained from a woman aged 80 or over in good health. The J gene is TRBJ2-3, the V gene TRBV9, with D uncertain. Sequenced input: blood. The CDR3, as DNA: TGTGCCAGCAGTTTGACATCGAGCACAGAGACGCAGTATTTT. Translation gives CASSLTSSTETQYF.